This is a list of T cell receptor beta chains from one sample in a study of blood T cell repertoires in COVID-19. The method was immunoSEQ multiplex PCR; TCRdb's version includes in-frame clones alone and lacks a portion of them. The table includes approximately 400,000 clones, 80% to 90% detected once. The sequenced material came from PBMCs or T cells enriched from blood (not recorded which). Every receptor here comes from a man younger than 45 who had recovered from COVID-19. The CDR3 runs from the conserved cysteine through the conserved F or W. A D gene is named only where the DNA matches it firmly. Clone size, where shown, is once, few, many, or a class for clones that have expanded.

TRBJ1-6,TRBV27,TRBD1,-,CASSLYGQGDSPLHF,TGTGCCAGCAGTTTGTACGGACAGGGGGATTCACCCCTCCACTTT
TRBJ1-1,TRBV19,TRBD1,-,CASSMRTGSANTEAFF,TGTGCCAGTAGTATGCGGACAGGGTCGGCGAACACTGAAGCTTTCTTT
TRBJ2-4,TRBV7-9,-,-,CASSLQSGIKNIQYF,TGTGCCAGCAGCTTACAGAGCGGAATCAAAAACATTCAGTACTTC
TRBJ1-4,TRBV5-1,-,once,CASSLALSRNEKLFF,TGCGCCAGCAGCTTGGCCCTTAGTAGAAATGAAAAACTGTTTTTT
TRBJ1-6,TRBV14,TRBD1,few,CASSLLPPTGGNSPLHF,TGTGCCAGCAGTCTGCTCCCTCCGACAGGGGGAAATTCACCCCTCCACTTT
TRBJ1-1,TRBV3-1/TRBV3-2,-,-,CASSQAGYTEAFF,TGTGCCAGCAGCCAAGCGGGGTACACTGAAGCTTTCTTT
TRBJ1-2,TRBV30,-,-,CAWSAGTHYGYTF,TGTGCCTGGAGTGCCGGGACACACTATGGCTACACCTTC
TRBJ2-4,TRBV19,TRBD1,-,CASSRLTGEGAKNIQYF,TGTGCCAGTAGTAGACTAACAGGGGAAGGAGCCAAAAACATTCAGTACTTC
TRBJ2-1,TRBV7-9,TRBD1,-,CASSPRDRAYNEQFF,TGTGCCAGCAGCCCCCGGGACAGAGCTTACAATGAGCAGTTCTTC
TRBJ2-7,TRBV13,-,-,CASSNRGTRGEQYF,TGTGCCAGCAGCAATCGGGGGACGAGGGGAGAGCAGTACTTC
TRBJ1-1,TRBV7-2,-,-,CASSFLGIEDTEAFF,TGTGCCAGCAGCTTCTTGGGCATAGAAGACACTGAAGCTTTCTTT
TRBJ1-1,TRBV5-6,-,few,CASSSILGGTEAFF,TGTGCCAGCAGCTCCATCTTGGGCGGGACTGAAGCTTTCTTT
TRBJ2-7,TRBV30,TRBD1,-,CAWSVGQGLSEQYF,TGTGCCTGGAGTGTGGGACAGGGCTTGAGCGAGCAGTACTTC
TRBJ2-1,TRBV27,TRBD2,-,CASSLWGGNEQFF,TGTGCCAGCAGTTTATGGGGGGGTAATGAGCAGTTCTTC
TRBJ1-2,TRBV6-2/TRBV6-3,-,-,CASSLADSRAYTF,TGTGCCAGCAGTTTAGCAGACTCACGAGCATACACCTTC
TRBJ1-2,TRBV6-5,-,-,CASLEVRIYGYTF,TGTGCCAGCCTAGAGGTCCGAATATATGGCTACACCTTC
TRBJ1-5,TRBV25-1,-,once,CASSQSGITNQPQHF,TGTGCCAGCAGTCAATCGGGGATTACCAATCAGCCCCAGCATTTT
TRBJ1-1,TRBV10-3,-,-,CAIRHSTSDTEAFF,TGTGCCATCAGACACTCGACTTCAGACACTGAAGCTTTCTTT
TRBJ2-1,TRBV7-3,TRBD2,-,CASSLDPLSFTAGGIDEQFF,TGTGCCAGCAGCTTAGACCCTCTTTCTTTTACGGCGGGGGGCATCGATGAGCAGTTCTTC
TRBJ2-5,TRBV11-2,TRBD2,-,CASSLGLAGATVKTQYF,TGTGCCAGCAGCTTGGGACTAGCGGGGGCAACGGTGAAGACCCAGTACTTC
TRBJ2-5,TRBV6-1,TRBD2,-,CASSETSGGGRETQYF,TGTGCCAGCAGTGAAACCAGCGGGGGGGGCCGAGAGACCCAGTACTTC
TRBJ2-3,TRBV7-9,-,-,CAAGRTDTQYF,TGTGCAGCGGGCCGCACAGATACGCAGTATTTT
TRBJ1-2,TRBV5-6,TRBD1,few,CASSSPGQGFYGYTF,TGTGCCAGCAGCTCCCCGGGACAGGGTTTCTATGGCTACACCTTC
TRBJ1-2,TRBV20-1,-,once,CSASPRDGGYTF,TGCAGTGCTAGTCCCAGGGATGGTGGCTACACCTTC
TRBJ2-7,TRBV9,TRBD1,-,CASSVTGTGGNEQYF,TGTGCCAGCAGCGTTACCGGGACAGGGGGCAACGAGCAGTACTTC
TRBJ2-7,TRBV6-4,TRBD1,-,CASSVGTGKEEQYF,TGTGCCAGCAGTGTGGGGACAGGGAAAGAGGAGCAGTACTTC
TRBJ1-2,TRBV29-1,TRBD1,-,CSPWDSFSGYTF,TGCAGCCCGTGGGACAGCTTTTCCGGCTACACCTTC
TRBJ1-4,TRBV7-9,-,-,CASSPVGAPTNEKLFF,TGTGCCAGCAGCCCTGTGGGGGCGCCGACTAATGAAAAACTGTTTTTT
TRBJ1-2,TRBV5-6,TRBD1,few,CASSSLGQSNYGYTF,TGTGCCAGCAGCTCCCTGGGACAGTCTAACTATGGCTACACCTTC
TRBJ1-2,TRBV18,-,-,CATSPVTGTVNYGYTF,TGTGCCACCTCACCAGTAACAGGGACGGTTAACTATGGCTACACCTTC
TRBJ2-7,TRBV27,-,-,CASSLKGAYEQYF,TGTGCCAGCAGTTTGAAGGGGGCCTACGAGCAGTACTTC
TRBJ1-4,TRBV21-1,-,few,CASSKDRATNEKLFF,TGTGCCAGCAGCAAAGATCGGGCAACTAATGAAAAACTGTTTTTT
TRBJ1-5,TRBV25-1,TRBD1,-,CASRDRGPNQPQHF,TGTGCCAGCCGGGACAGGGGCCCCAATCAGCCCCAGCATTTT
TRBJ2-7,TRBV6-1,-,-,CASSEGALPTYEQYF,TGTGCCAGCAGTGAGGGCGCGCTCCCCACGTACGAGCAGTACTTC
TRBJ1-1,TRBV15,TRBD1,-,CATSRDGTGGTEAFF,TGTGCCACCAGCAGAGACGGGACAGGGGGCACTGAAGCTTTCTTT
TRBJ2-3,TRBV24-1,TRBD2,-,CATSDPKELADTQYF,TGTGCCACCAGTGACCCTAAAGAACTAGCGGATACGCAGTATTTT
TRBJ2-3,TRBV9,TRBD1,-,CASSQDRGRADTQYF,TGTGCCAGCAGCCAGGACAGGGGGCGAGCAGATACGCAGTATTTT
TRBJ2-1,TRBV11-2,TRBD2,-,CASSFLAGGLYNEQFF,TGTGCCAGCAGCTTCTTAGCGGGGGGTCTCTACAATGAGCAGTTCTTC
TRBJ2-5,TRBV18,TRBD2,-,CASCSGRGETQYF,TGTGCCAGCTGTAGCGGGCGGGGAGAGACCCAGTACTTC
TRBJ2-7,TRBV7-9,-,few,CASSLALGGEQYF,TGTGCCAGCAGCTTAGCTCTAGGGGGCGAGCAGTACTTC
TRBJ1-2,TRBV19,-,few,CATGPDSRVAYGYTF,TGTGCCACAGGCCCGGACAGTCGGGTGGCCTATGGCTACACCTTC
TRBJ1-1,TRBV5-6,-,-,CASSSPRGRDTEAFF,TGTGCCAGCAGCTCCCCCCGGGGAAGGGACACTGAAGCTTTCTTT
TRBJ1-1,TRBV9,-,-,CASSVALEGPGTEAFF,TGTGCCAGCAGCGTAGCTCTTGAGGGCCCGGGGACTGAAGCTTTCTTT
TRBJ2-5,TRBV7-2,TRBD2,-,CASSLSLAGGRLQETQYF,TGTGCCAGCAGCTTATCGCTAGCGGGGGGCAGGCTCCAAGAGACCCAGTACTTC
TRBJ2-1,TRBV27,TRBD2,-,CASALGTINEQFF,TGTGCCAGCGCCTTAGGGACTATCAATGAGCAGTTCTTC
TRBJ2-5,TRBV2,-,-,CASRHRPEQETQYF,TGTGCCAGCAGGCATCGACCGGAGCAAGAGACCCAGTACTTC
TRBJ1-6,TRBV7-9,-,-,CASSLVASRDNSPLHF,TGTGCCAGCAGCTTAGTAGCCTCGAGGGATAATTCACCCCTCCACTTT
TRBJ1-2,TRBV18,TRBD1,-,CASTRPGQGVGYTF,TGTGCCAGCACCCGACCGGGACAGGGGGTTGGCTACACCTTC
TRBJ1-2,TRBV15,-,-,CATSKGDTQGYYGYTF,TGTGCCACCAGCAAGGGCGACACACAGGGATACTATGGCTACACCTTC
TRBJ1-5,TRBV30,-,-,CAWNDKENQPQHF,TGTGCCTGGAATGACAAGGAAAATCAGCCCCAGCATTTT
TRBJ1-1,TRBV7-6,-,-,CASSFSEGNTEAFF,TGTGCCAGCAGCTTCAGTGAGGGGAACACTGAAGCTTTCTTT
TRBJ2-7,TRBV10-1,-,-,CASSVPPEEPTYEQYF,TGCGCCAGCAGTGTACCTCCCGAGGAGCCGACCTACGAGCAGTACTTC
TRBJ1-6,TRBV2,-,-,CASSGGQTYNSPLHF,TGTGCCAGCAGTGGAGGACAGACCTATAATTCACCCCTCCACTTT
TRBJ1-3,TRBV9,-,-,CASGTSTGNTIYF,TGTGCCAGCGGGACATCGACTGGAAACACCATATATTTT